This T cell receptor (beta chain) was documented in a study of shared clonotypes between healthy human individuals. Sequencing was performed with immunoSEQ multiplex PCR; in TCRdb, only in-frame clones are kept and a portion is missing. The table shows about 960,000 clones, with approximately 80% occurring only once. In germline, CDR1 is KGHSH, CDR2 LQKENI. Trimming stripped 4 bases from V and 1 base from J, with 10 bases between. This CDR3 is 14 amino acids long. The gene calls are TRBV18 and TRBJ1-1; tentative D call: TRBD1 (6 bases). The TCR originated in a man aged 18-30 years in good health. Sequencing used memory CD4+ T cells sorted from blood. Sample subset: CD45RA-negative fraction. CDR3 DNA sequence: TGTGCCAGCTCACGTGGGGGCAGGAACACTGAAGCTTTCTTT. Residues: CASSRGGRNTEAFF.